One and the same sample provided the 12 T cell receptor beta chains below, sequenced in a study of blood T cell repertoires in COVID-19. Clones were sequenced by immunoSEQ multiplex PCR, and TCRdb holds only the in-frame ones, with some missing. The table lists about 75,000 clones, approximately 89% of them singletons, with approximately 6.8% in the top ten. What was sequenced was peripheral blood. The receptors were gathered from a woman aged 70 to 79 with acute or convalescent COVID-19.

This chain uses TRBV7-8 with TRBJ1-5, with D maybe TRBD1 (6 bases). Germline V gene data show CDR1 as SGHVS and CDR2 as FQNEAQ. CDR3 size: 16 residues. Trimming removed 3 bases from V and 3 bases from J, with 15 bases in between. The CDR3 is CASSFRAGVANQPQHF. The CDR3, as DNA: TGTGCCAGCAGCTTCAGGGCAGGGGTTGCCAATCAGCCCCAGCATTTT.

The chain employs TRBV6-5 and TRBJ1-1; D is perhaps TRBD1 (6 bases). Trimming left V 5 bases short and J 4 bases short, with 14 bases between. The CDR3 sequence is 14 residues long. CDR1 and CDR2 from the germline V gene are MNHEY and SVGAGI. This CDR3 reads CASSKGVGSTEAFF. The CDR3 nucleotides read TGTGCCAGCAGTAAGGGGGTGGGTAGCACTGAAGCTTTCTTT.

The chain couples TRBV2 to TRBJ1-5, with D perhaps matching TRBD1 (5 bases). Germline V gene lookup returns CDR1 SNHLY and CDR2 FYNNEI. There are 16 residues in the CDR3. V was trimmed by 2 bases and J by 6 bases, leaving 17 bases between them. The CDR3 here is CASSELGGEASQPQHF. CDR3 in DNA: TGTGCCAGCAGTGAACTTGGGGGGGAGGCAAGTCAGCCCCAGCATTTT.

This chain links TRBV10-1 with TRBJ1-1, with D perhaps matching TRBD1 (5 bases). V was shortened by 5 bases and J by 6 bases, with 22 bases between the two germline ends. The CDR3 is 16 residues long. Germline assignment: CDR1 WNHNN and CDR2 SYGVQD (reference sequence). For the CDR3, the DNA is TGCGCCAGCAGTCCCCCCCGGCAGGGCCCTTTTCCTGAAGCTTTCTTT. As protein: CASSPPRQGPFPEAFF.

The J gene is TRBJ2-3, the V gene TRBV7-3; a weak D match, TRBD2 (6 bases). Germline assignment: CDR1 SGHTA and CDR2 FQGTGA. This CDR3 is 15 amino acids long. V lost 5 bases and J lost 0, with 12 bases in between. CDR3 residues: CASSSSGFSTDTQYF. DNA of the CDR3: TGTGCCAGCAGCAGTAGCGGATTTAGCACAGATACGCAGTATTTT. The variable domain in full, with the rest retrieved from reference TRBV7-3 and TRBJ2-3, is GAGVSQTPSNKVTEKGKYVELRCDPISGHTALYWYRQSLGQGPEFLIYFQGTGAADDSGLPNDRFFAVRPEGSVSTLKIQRTERGDSAVYLCASSSSGFSTDTQYFGPGTRLTVL.

This chain links TRBV7-2 with TRBJ1-1, with D perhaps TRBD1 (5 bases). CDR1 and CDR2 (germline): SGHTA, FQGNSA. This CDR3 has 15 amino acids. V shed 1 base and J shed 3 bases, with 12 bases lying between them. This CDR3 is CASSLVGIGDTEAFF. The DNA for the CDR3 is TGTGCCAGCAGCTTAGTTGGTATAGGGGACACTGAAGCTTTCTTT.

The rearrangement links TRBV11-2 to TRBJ2-1; TRBD1 agrees at 8 bases. This CDR3 comprises 14 residues. In germline, CDR1 is SGHAT, CDR2 FQNNGV. V gave up 5 bases and J gave up 8 bases; unmatched junction bases: 8. The CDR3 DNA reads as TGTGCCAGCAGCCTCGGACAGGGAAGGGATGAGCAGTTCTTC. It translates to CASSLGQGRDEQFF. Full variable domain (rest looked up from reference TRBV11-2 and TRBJ2-1): EAGVAQSPRYKIIEKRQSVAFWCNPISGHATLYWYQQILGQGPKLLIQFQNNGVVDDSQLPKDRFSAERLKGVDSTLKIQPAKLEDSAVYLCASSLGQGRDEQFFGPGTRLTVL.

The gene calls are TRBV28 and TRBJ2-1, with a possible D match to TRBD2 (7 bases). The germline V gene has CDR1 MDHEN and CDR2 SYDVKM. The CDR3 length is 15 residues. Trimming took off 4 bases at V and 3 bases at J, with 13 bases between the two ends. The CDR3 DNA follows: TGTGCCAGCAGTTGGGAGGGGGGGTACTACAATGAGCAGTTCTTC. This gives the protein CASSWEGGYYNEQFF.

DNA for the CDR3: TGTGCCAGTCGCGGGTCCTACTACGAGCAGTACTTC. It yields the protein CASRGSYYEQYF. The chain carries TRBV27 and TRBJ2-7; maybe TRBD2 (5 bases). The V and J ends lost 9 bases and 3 bases respectively, with 12 bases between them. Germline V lookup: CDR1 MNHEY, CDR2 SMNVEV (reference sequence). This CDR3 contains 12 residues.

V is TRBV6-2 or TRBV6-3 and J is TRBJ1-3, with TRBD1 as a possible D gene (5 bases). Germline CDR1 is MNHEY and CDR2 is SVGEGT. The CDR3 is made up of 19 amino acids. V was trimmed by 5 bases and J by 11 bases, leaving 34 bases between them. The CDR3 sequence is CASSLTGVLGLTRAKPIYF. In DNA, the CDR3 is TGTGCCAGCAGTCTTACGGGGGTTTTAGGTCTAACGCGGGCGAAACCCATATATTTT.

CDR3 loop: CASSAPTGLAKNIQYF. The CDR3 bases are TGTGCCAGCAGCGCCCCGACAGGGTTAGCCAAAAACATTCAGTACTTC. The V call is TRBV7-9, the J call TRBJ2-4, with 7 bases fitting TRBD1. In germline, CDR1 is SEHNR, CDR2 FQNEAQ (reference sequence). Germline trimming cut 5 bases from V and 0 bases from J; bases unmatched to any gene: 7. The CDR3 has 16 amino acids.

The CDR3 nucleotides are TGTGCCAGCAGCGGGAGACAGGGACGGTATAATTCACCCCTCCACTTT. Its translation: CASSGRQGRYNSPLHF. The J gene is TRBJ1-6, the V gene TRBV9; 7 bases agree with TRBD1. The CDR3 totals 16 residues. V shed 3 bases and J 4 bases; nucleotides not matched to a gene: 7. Germline V gene data show CDR1 as SGDLS and CDR2 as YYNGEE.